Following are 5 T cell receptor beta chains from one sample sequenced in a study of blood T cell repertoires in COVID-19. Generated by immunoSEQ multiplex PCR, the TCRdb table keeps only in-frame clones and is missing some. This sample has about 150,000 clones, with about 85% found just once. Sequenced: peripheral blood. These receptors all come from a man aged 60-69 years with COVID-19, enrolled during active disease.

The CDR3 protein is CASTRTGFNEKLFF. The DNA of the CDR3 is TGTGCCAGCACCCGGACAGGGTTTAATGAAAAACTGTTTTTT. V and J are TRBV6-5 and TRBJ1-4, with 8 bases matching TRBD1. The CDR3 contains 14 residues. Per germline, CDR1 MNHEY and CDR2 SVGAGI. The V and J ends lost 7 bases and 4 bases, in that order; junction bases with no gene match: 5.

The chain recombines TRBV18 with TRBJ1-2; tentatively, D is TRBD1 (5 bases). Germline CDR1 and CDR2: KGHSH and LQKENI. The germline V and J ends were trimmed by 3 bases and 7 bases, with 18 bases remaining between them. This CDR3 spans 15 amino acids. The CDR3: CASSPIKTWGAGYTF. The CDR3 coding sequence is TGTGCCAGCTCACCCATTAAGACCTGGGGCGCTGGCTACACCTTC.

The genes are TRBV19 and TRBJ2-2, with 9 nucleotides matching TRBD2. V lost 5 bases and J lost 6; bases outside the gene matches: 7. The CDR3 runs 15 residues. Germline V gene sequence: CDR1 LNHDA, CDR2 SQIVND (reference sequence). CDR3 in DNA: TGTGCCAGTAGTCTGGGACTAGCTAATCCCGGGGAGCTGTTTTTT. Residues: CASSLGLANPGELFF.

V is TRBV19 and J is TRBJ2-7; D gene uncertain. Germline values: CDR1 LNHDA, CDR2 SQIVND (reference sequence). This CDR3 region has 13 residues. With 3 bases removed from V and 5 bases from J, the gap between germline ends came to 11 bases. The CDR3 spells CASSIPSFNEQYF. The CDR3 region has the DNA TGTGCCAGTAGTATCCCTTCGTTTAACGAGCAGTACTTC.

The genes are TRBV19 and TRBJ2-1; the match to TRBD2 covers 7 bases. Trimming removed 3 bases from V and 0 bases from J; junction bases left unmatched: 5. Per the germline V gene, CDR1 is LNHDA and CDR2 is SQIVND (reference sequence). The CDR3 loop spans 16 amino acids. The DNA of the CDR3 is TGTGCCAGTAGTATCGAAGGACTAGGCTCCTACAATGAGCAGTTCTTC. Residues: CASSIEGLGSYNEQFF.